This T cell receptor beta chain was found in a study of CD8 T cells in ankylosing spondylitis. This clonotype has ten or more counts. Its antigen is as yet unknown. The TCR beta libraries were generated through quantitative 5'-RACE incorporating molecular barcodes. One entry per CDR3 protein, called by TCRdb with MiXCR from the 5' RACE reads. Of about 440,000 distinct CDR3 sequences listed, roughly a sixth are singletons. With 2 bases removed from V and 2 bases from J, the gap between germline ends came to 7 bases. The CDR3 runs to 13 residues. Whole-study results and caveats: Seemingly characteristic of ankylosing spondylitis blood was a TCR beta motif consisting of about 8 highly homologous variants.

What was sequenced was blood, either unsorted or a sorted T cell fraction (not recorded which). The receptor comes from a male donor with ankylosing spondylitis. This chain connects TRBV12-3 or TRBV12-4 to TRBJ2-7; D call uncertain. CDR3 sequence reads: CASSLQQTYEQYF. The CDR3 bases are TGTGCCAGCAGTTTACAGCAGACCTACGAGCAGTACTTC.